This is a list of T cell receptor beta chains from one sample in a study of blood T cell repertoires in COVID-19. Sequencing used immunoSEQ multiplex PCR; TCRdb keeps in-frame clones, though not all of them. The table lists hundreds of thousands of clones, 80% to 85% of them singletons, with less than 5.5% in the top ten. The sequenced sample consisted of PBMCs or T cells enriched from blood (not recorded which). The receptors were sampled from a man in his forties who had been exposed to COVID-19. CDR3s include the opening cysteine and the closing phenylalanine or tryptophan. A D gene is named only where the DNA matches it firmly. A row's size may be missing; if present it is once, few, many or a size class.

DNA: TGTGCCAGCAGCCACGGAGCGGGCACAGATACGCAGTATTTT
CDR3: CASSHGAGTDTQYF
J: TRBJ2-3
size: -
V: TRBV4-2
D: -

DNA: TGTGCCAGCAGTTTCTCAGGGGGCACTGAAGCTTTCTTT
CDR3: CASSFSGGTEAFF
J: TRBJ1-1
size: -
V: TRBV12-3/TRBV12-4
D: TRBD1

DNA: TGTGCCAGCAGAACTAACACGAACACTGAAGCTTTCTTT
CDR3: CASRTNTNTEAFF
J: TRBJ1-1
size: -
V: TRBV12-3/TRBV12-4
D: -

DNA: TGTGCCAGCAGGACCAACGGGGGTCGGTATTATTCACCCCTCCACTTT
CDR3: CASRTNGGRYYSPLHF
J: TRBJ1-6
size: -
V: TRBV7-2
D: -

DNA: TGTGCCACCCAGACAGGGGGCAACTATGGCTACACCTTC
CDR3: CATQTGGNYGYTF
J: TRBJ1-2
size: -
V: TRBV12-3/TRBV12-4
D: TRBD1

DNA: TGTGCCAGCAGTCGACAGGGGTACGGGGCCAACGTCCTGACTTTC
CDR3: CASSRQGYGANVLTF
J: TRBJ2-6
size: -
V: TRBV2
D: TRBD1

DNA: TGTGCCAGCAACACGGGGACTAGCCTGGGTGAGCAGTTCTTC
CDR3: CASNTGTSLGEQFF
J: TRBJ2-1
size: -
V: TRBV6-5
D: TRBD2

DNA: TGCAGCGTGGGGGGGATCAAAAACATTCAGTACTTC
CDR3: CSVGGIKNIQYF
J: TRBJ2-4
size: -
V: TRBV29-1
D: TRBD2

DNA: TGTGCCAGTAGTACCCAACCGACCGCTTGGCGAGGGGAGCAGTTCTTC
CDR3: CASSTQPTAWRGEQFF
J: TRBJ2-1
size: -
V: TRBV19
D: -

DNA: TGCAGTGCTAGTTTGGGGGACAGGTCTTCCTTT
CDR3: CSASLGDRSSF
J: TRBJ1-6
size: -
V: TRBV20-1
D: TRBD1

DNA: TGTGCCACCAGTGATTTGCAGGGGGTGGGGGCTGAAGCTTTCTTT
CDR3: CATSDLQGVGAEAFF
J: TRBJ1-1
size: many
V: TRBV24-1
D: TRBD1

DNA: TGTGCCAGCAGCTTATCGGGCAGGGAGGGTGGCTACACCTTC
CDR3: CASSLSGREGGYTF
J: TRBJ1-2
size: -
V: TRBV7-2
D: -

DNA: TGTGCCAGCAGTTTCCCAGGGACAGATACGCAGTATTTT
CDR3: CASSFPGTDTQYF
J: TRBJ2-3
size: -
V: TRBV6-5
D: -

DNA: TGTGCCAGCAGCCCTACAGGGGCCGCACCCCTCCACTTT
CDR3: CASSPTGAAPLHF
J: TRBJ1-6
size: few
V: TRBV9
D: TRBD1

DNA: TGCGCCAGCAGCCCAAATCAGGTTGAGCAGTTCTTC
CDR3: CASSPNQVEQFF
J: TRBJ2-1
size: -
V: TRBV10-2
D: -

DNA: TGTGCCAGCAGGAATTACGGGACAGGGGGCCGCAATCAGCCCCAGCATTTT
CDR3: CASRNYGTGGRNQPQHF
J: TRBJ1-5
size: once
V: TRBV19
D: TRBD1

DNA: TGTGCCAGCAGCCAAGGCCTAGGGAGCGGTTTCGTTTACGAGCAGTACTTC
CDR3: CASSQGLGSGFVYEQYF
J: TRBJ2-7
size: -
V: TRBV3-1/TRBV3-2
D: -

DNA: TGTGCCAGCAGTTTAGGACAGTCCTACACCTTC
CDR3: CASSLGQSYTF
J: TRBJ1-2
size: -
V: TRBV6-5
D: -

DNA: TGTGCCAGCAGCTTATTAGCGTCATACAATGAGCAGTTCTTC
CDR3: CASSLLASYNEQFF
J: TRBJ2-1
size: -
V: TRBV11-2
D: -

DNA: TGTGCCAGCAGCGCAACGGGATCCCCCCTCGGCGAGCAGTACTTC
CDR3: CASSATGSPLGEQYF
J: TRBJ2-7
size: -
V: TRBV5-4
D: -

DNA: TGCAGCGTTGACGCGGGAGGGACGCAGTTCTTC
CDR3: CSVDAGGTQFF
J: TRBJ2-1
size: once
V: TRBV29-1
D: TRBD2

DNA: TGTGCCAGCACCCCCGCTGACAGGGATCGGCAGTACTTC
CDR3: CASTPADRDRQYF
J: TRBJ2-7
size: -
V: TRBV25-1
D: TRBD1

DNA: TGTGCCAGCAGGACAGGGAGGATCAATGGCTACACCTTC
CDR3: CASRTGRINGYTF
J: TRBJ1-2
size: few
V: TRBV12-3/TRBV12-4
D: TRBD1

DNA: TGTGCCAGTAGTTTGTCTAGCGGGACCAATGAGCAGTTCTTC
CDR3: CASSLSSGTNEQFF
J: TRBJ2-1
size: -
V: TRBV19
D: TRBD2

DNA: TGCGCCAGCAGCCTGCTCGTAAGGCAGGGGAATGAAGCTTTCTTT
CDR3: CASSLLVRQGNEAFF
J: TRBJ1-1
size: -
V: TRBV5-1
D: -

DNA: TGTGCCATCAATAGGGAGGTGGCCGGGGAGCTGTTTTTT
CDR3: CAINREVAGELFF
J: TRBJ2-2
size: -
V: TRBV10-3
D: -

DNA: TGCGCCAGCAGCCAAGTTGGCAGGGAACACACCCAGCATTTT
CDR3: CASSQVGREHTQHF
J: TRBJ1-5
size: -
V: TRBV4-1
D: -

DNA: TGTGCCAGCAGCTCCGGAGGGTTCTCGGCCGAGCAGTACTTC
CDR3: CASSSGGFSAEQYF
J: TRBJ2-7
size: -
V: TRBV7-6
D: -

DNA: TGTGCCAGCAGCTTATCTCTGGGCCGGGAGACCCAGTACTTC
CDR3: CASSLSLGRETQYF
J: TRBJ2-5
size: -
V: TRBV7-9
D: -

DNA: TGTGCCACAGAGACAGGCAGCAACTATGGCTACACCTTC
CDR3: CATETGSNYGYTF
J: TRBJ1-2
size: -
V: TRBV19
D: -

DNA: TGTGCCAGCAGCCGGGGACAGCAACCCTACGAGCAGTACTTC
CDR3: CASSRGQQPYEQYF
J: TRBJ2-7
size: -
V: TRBV5-4
D: TRBD1

DNA: TGTGCCAGCAGCGACAACTCCTATAATTCACCCCTCCACTTT
CDR3: CASSDNSYNSPLHF
J: TRBJ1-6
size: -
V: TRBV11-2
D: -

DNA: TGTGCCAGCAGCCTCACTGGACAGAGCTATGGCTACACCTTC
CDR3: CASSLTGQSYGYTF
J: TRBJ1-2
size: -
V: TRBV6-6
D: -

DNA: TGTGCCAGCAGTGAGGCCGGGGAGACCCAGTACTTC
CDR3: CASSEAGETQYF
J: TRBJ2-5
size: -
V: TRBV2
D: -

DNA: TGTGCTAGTGGTTTGCGTCGGAGGACCTACAATGAGCAGTTCTTC
CDR3: CASGLRRRTYNEQFF
J: TRBJ2-1
size: -
V: TRBV12-5
D: -

DNA: TGTGCCAGCAGCCACAACAATGAGCAGTTCTTC
CDR3: CASSHNNEQFF
J: TRBJ2-1
size: -
V: TRBV27
D: -

DNA: TGTGCCATCAACGGACAGGGGGGGTCTGGGGCCAACGTCCTGACTTTC
CDR3: CAINGQGGSGANVLTF
J: TRBJ2-6
size: -
V: TRBV10-3
D: TRBD1

DNA: TGTGCCAGTGCACAAGCCAACTACCATGGCTACACCTTC
CDR3: CASAQANYHGYTF
J: TRBJ1-2
size: -
V: TRBV19
D: -

DNA: TGTGCCAGCAGCTTGCTAGTTCAGGGAGGCACTGAAGCTTTCTTT
CDR3: CASSLLVQGGTEAFF
J: TRBJ1-1
size: -
V: TRBV5-5
D: -

DNA: TGTGCCAGTAGTAGCGGGGGGGGCACAGATACGCAGTATTTT
CDR3: CASSSGGGTDTQYF
J: TRBJ2-3
size: -
V: TRBV19
D: TRBD2

DNA: TGCGCCAGCCAACCGACAGGGGGCGAGGAGACCCAGTACTTC
CDR3: CASQPTGGEETQYF
J: TRBJ2-5
size: -
V: TRBV5-1
D: TRBD1

DNA: TGTGCCAGGAAACCAGGGTCTAACTATGGCTACACCTTC
CDR3: CARKPGSNYGYTF
J: TRBJ1-2
size: -
V: TRBV2
D: -

DNA: TGTGCCGCATGGACAGACTCTGGAAACACCATATATTTT
CDR3: CAAWTDSGNTIYF
J: TRBJ1-3
size: few
V: TRBV10-3
D: -

DNA: TGTGCCAGTAGTATAGCCGGGGTCGAGCTATTAGCGGGAGCCCACAATGAGCAGTTCTTC
CDR3: CASSIAGVELLAGAHNEQFF
J: TRBJ2-1
size: once
V: TRBV19
D: TRBD2

DNA: TGTGCCGGAATCCGGGACAGGGAATTACGAGGCTACACCTTC
CDR3: CAGIRDRELRGYTF
J: TRBJ1-2
size: -
V: TRBV2
D: TRBD1

DNA: TGTGCCTGGGGGGATAAGGGACAGAAGCTTGGCTACACCTTC
CDR3: CAWGDKGQKLGYTF
J: TRBJ1-2
size: -
V: TRBV30
D: TRBD1

DNA: TGTGCCAGCAGCCGCGACAGGGATTCGCGGGAATTCTTT
CDR3: CASSRDRDSREFF
J: TRBJ1-1
size: -
V: TRBV7-9
D: TRBD1

DNA: TGTGCCAGCAGCCTTGAGACAGTGAACACTGAAGCTTTCTTT
CDR3: CASSLETVNTEAFF
J: TRBJ1-1
size: -
V: TRBV11-3
D: -

DNA: TGTGCCAGCAGTTACACAGCAGGCTACTCCTACAATGAGCAGTTCTTC
CDR3: CASSYTAGYSYNEQFF
J: TRBJ2-1
size: -
V: TRBV6-5
D: -

DNA: TGTGCCAGCAGCGTAGTCGGGGGGGTGACAGGGCCGAACACCGGGGAGCTGTTTTTT
CDR3: CASSVVGGVTGPNTGELFF
J: TRBJ2-2
size: -
V: TRBV9
D: -

DNA: TGTGCCAGCAGCCTAAGGGGTACGGGCTTTGCAGATACGCAGTATTTT
CDR3: CASSLRGTGFADTQYF
J: TRBJ2-3
size: -
V: TRBV3-1/TRBV3-2
D: -

DNA: TGTGCCAGCAGCTTAGAAGGACATAGCTCCTACGAGCAGTACTTC
CDR3: CASSLEGHSSYEQYF
J: TRBJ2-7
size: -
V: TRBV7-3
D: -